The rows below give T cell receptor beta chains drawn from one sample of a study of shared clonotypes between healthy human individuals. Repertoires were generated with immunoSEQ multiplex PCR, while TCRdb's copy carries only in-frame clones and drops some. The profile covers hundreds of thousands of clones, with roughly 95% appearing a single time and 0.06% taken by the ten largest. The sequencing sample was made of naive CD4+ T cells sorted from blood. The receptor source for this set is a woman aged 30 to 39 in good health. Both conserved end residues are part of each CDR3. D genes are given only for firm matches.

v_call: TRBV30
j_call: TRBJ1-5
d_call: .
cdr3_aa: CAWSGDRSIQPQHF

v_call: TRBV28
j_call: TRBJ1-3
d_call: .
cdr3_aa: CASSSPPGSSGNTIYF

v_call: TRBV18
j_call: TRBJ2-3
d_call: TRBD1
cdr3_aa: CASSPLRDRAPSF

v_call: TRBV18
j_call: TRBJ2-5
d_call: .
cdr3_aa: CASSPPSSQETQYF

v_call: TRBV5-4
j_call: TRBJ1-2
d_call: TRBD1
cdr3_aa: CASSLAEGAYGYTF

v_call: TRBV27
j_call: TRBJ2-5
d_call: .
cdr3_aa: CASRKMGGVGRETQYF

v_call: TRBV4-1
j_call: TRBJ2-3
d_call: .
cdr3_aa: CASSQGTSTDTQYF

v_call: TRBV7-9
j_call: .
d_call: TRBD2
cdr3_aa: CASSSWTSDEQYF

v_call: TRBV19
j_call: TRBJ2-1
d_call: .
cdr3_aa: CASRTRGGNEQFF

v_call: TRBV28
j_call: TRBJ1-1
d_call: .
cdr3_aa: CASSFPRQGVTEAFF

v_call: TRBV27
j_call: TRBJ1-1
d_call: .
cdr3_aa: CASSLSGLTEAFF

v_call: TRBV4-1
j_call: TRBJ1-3
d_call: .
cdr3_aa: CASSQEGARNTIYF

v_call: TRBV9
j_call: TRBJ1-4
d_call: TRBD1
cdr3_aa: CASSGGQGLGNEKLFF

v_call: TRBV18
j_call: TRBJ1-5
d_call: TRBD1
cdr3_aa: CASSPWDRGPGSNQPQHF

v_call: TRBV28
j_call: TRBJ1-3
d_call: .
cdr3_aa: CASGNSYSGNTIYF

v_call: TRBV30
j_call: TRBJ2-1
d_call: TRBD2
cdr3_aa: CAWSASRTSVLNEQFF

v_call: TRBV2
j_call: TRBJ2-7
d_call: TRBD2
cdr3_aa: CASSPRLAGEVPYF

v_call: TRBV29-1
j_call: TRBJ2-2
d_call: .
cdr3_aa: CSVGRAGYTGELFF

v_call: TRBV5-1
j_call: TRBJ2-7
d_call: TRBD2
cdr3_aa: CASSLTSGPTYEQYF

v_call: TRBV5-1
j_call: TRBJ2-5
d_call: TRBD1
cdr3_aa: CASSLRTGGRYQETQYF

v_call: TRBV5-1
j_call: TRBJ2-7
d_call: .
cdr3_aa: CASSLGPRGQGYEQYF

v_call: TRBV21-1
j_call: TRBJ2-6
d_call: .
cdr3_aa: CASSALRDASGANVLTF

v_call: TRBV15
j_call: TRBJ2-1
d_call: .
cdr3_aa: CATSRDGVARNEQFF

v_call: TRBV4-1
j_call: TRBJ2-2
d_call: .
cdr3_aa: CASSLTSTAGELFF

v_call: TRBV7-9
j_call: TRBJ2-3
d_call: TRBD1
cdr3_aa: CASSLTGTGPTDTQYF

v_call: TRBV7-9
j_call: TRBJ1-5
d_call: TRBD1
cdr3_aa: CASSLIGTGGGGSNQPQHF

v_call: TRBV27
j_call: TRBJ1-6
d_call: TRBD1
cdr3_aa: CASSLLGQGTSPLHF

v_call: TRBV29-1
j_call: TRBJ2-1
d_call: .
cdr3_aa: CSVLPSPYNEQFF

v_call: TRBV11-2
j_call: TRBJ2-7
d_call: TRBD2
cdr3_aa: CASSFAGTSGIYEQYF

v_call: TRBV5-1
j_call: TRBJ1-2
d_call: TRBD1
cdr3_aa: CASSPGQPNYGYTF

v_call: TRBV5-1
j_call: TRBJ1-2
d_call: TRBD1
cdr3_aa: CASSLGTGGMDGYTF

v_call: TRBV28
j_call: TRBJ1-5
d_call: .
cdr3_aa: CASSFDISNQPQHF

v_call: TRBV15
j_call: TRBJ2-7
d_call: TRBD1
cdr3_aa: CATSRDRGRYEQYF

v_call: TRBV19
j_call: TRBJ2-2
d_call: .
cdr3_aa: CASSIGVSGNTGELFF

v_call: TRBV19
j_call: TRBJ2-2
d_call: .
cdr3_aa: CASSIGGYPSGELFF

v_call: TRBV5-1
j_call: TRBJ1-1
d_call: .
cdr3_aa: CASSLLSGFNTEAFF

v_call: TRBV6-5
j_call: TRBJ1-1
d_call: TRBD1
cdr3_aa: CASGRGCTEAFF

v_call: TRBV27
j_call: TRBJ2-3
d_call: TRBD2
cdr3_aa: CASSAGLGRAPTDTQYF

v_call: TRBV5-6
j_call: TRBJ1-5
d_call: .
cdr3_aa: CASSFGHFPNSNQPQHF

v_call: TRBV10-1
j_call: TRBJ2-7
d_call: .
cdr3_aa: CASKGGYEQYF